This section outlines one TCR beta chain sequence together with its context. Its antigen remains unidentified. The data originate from a study of vaccination effects on CD4 cells after COVID-19. Regarding the study as a whole: Clonal contraction was marked in infection- and vaccine-induced clones late after vaccination. The vaccine-induced clones of healthy vaccinees included only 1 of 255 that cross-reacted with common cold coronaviruses.

With around ten days of culture completed, CD4+ T cells were isolated. Two doses of either BNT162b2 or mRNA-1273 were given to each participant. Testing of the vaccine recipients showed negative nucleocapsid antibodies and no prior SARS-CoV-2 infection. IL-2 medium supplanted half the medium on days 3 and 7. With V trimmed by 3 bases and J by 6 bases, 4 bases remained unmatched. Germline CDR1 is MNHEY and CDR2 is SVGAGI. This CDR3 spans 14 amino acids. Generated by immunoSEQ multiplex PCR, the TCRdb table keeps only in-frame clones and is missing some. The sample lists some 60,000 clones; under 85% were seen once.

The sample in question was CD4+ T cells from PBMCs cultured without peptide, obtained after COVID-19 vaccination. The source of this sequence is a human donor who received a COVID-19 vaccine. The chain uses TRBV6-5 and TRBJ2-1, with 8 bases identical to TRBD2. CDR3 nucleotides: TGTGCCAGCAGTTATGACGGGAGGGCCAATGAGCAGTTCTTC. It translates to CASSYDGRANEQFF.